This T cell receptor (beta chain) was captured by sequencing in a study of cytomegalovirus exposure and HLA in healthy donors. The germline V and J ends were trimmed by 6 bases and 1 base, with 16 bases remaining between them. This CDR3 has 16 residues. Germline loops: CDR1 LNHNV, CDR2 YYDKDF (reference sequence). Method: immunoSEQ multiplex PCR; TCRdb's copy keeps in-frame clones and lacks some. The sample shows around 110,000 clones, approximately 90% of them seen only once. The sequenced material came from PBMCs. This clonotype was obtained from a young woman in good health and CMV-seropositive. The J gene is TRBJ1-5, the V gene TRBV15; D not resolved. CDR3 sequence reads: CATSSFGVGSNQPQHF. CDR3 coding DNA: TGTGCCACCAGTTCTTTCGGGGTGGGCAGCAATCAGCCCCAGCATTTT.